These 25 T cell receptor beta chains originate from one sample sequenced in a study of T cell repertoires and HLA-DP antigens. These receptors lack a known antigen. The repertoire was sequenced with immunoSEQ multiplex PCR; TCRdb's copy has only in-frame clones and lacks some. The sample shows tens of thousands of clones, just under 80% of them seen only once. The sequencing sample was made of CD4+ T cells from PBMCs. These receptors originate from a man in his 60s in good health and CMV-seronegative.

The rearrangement joins TRBV7-2 to TRBJ2-7; 10 bases agree with TRBD2. V was pared by 6 bases and J by 4 bases, with 9 bases of the junction left unmatched. The CDR3 extends over 15 amino acids. Germline CDR1 SGHTA, CDR2 FQGNSA. DNA for the CDR3: TGTGCCAGCAGACTAACTAGCGGGATCGGGTACGAGCAGTACGTC. Amino acid sequence: CASRLTSGIGYEQYV.

V usage is TRBV18 and J usage is TRBJ1-3; no reliable D call. From germline, CDR1 is KGHSH and CDR2 LQKENI. CDR3 length: 13 amino acids. Trimming took off 8 bases at V and 0 bases at J, with 8 bases between the two ends. Here the CDR3 DNA reads TGTGCCAGCCGGGCTGTCTCTGGAAACACCATATATTTT. The encoded protein is CASRAVSGNTIYF.

This chain joins TRBV19 and TRBJ2-1; 11 nucleotides line up with TRBD2. With V trimmed by 5 bases and J by 9 bases, 6 bases remained unmatched. CDR3 size: 14 residues. Germline V gene lookup returns CDR1 LNHDA and CDR2 SQIVND (reference sequence). CDR3 amino acids: CASSYSGRAGEQFF. CDR3 DNA sequence: TGTGCCAGTAGTTATAGCGGGAGGGCCGGTGAGCAGTTCTTC.

J is TRBJ2-1 and V is TRBV5-1; TRBD2 might be the D (6 bases). V lost 5 bases and J 2 bases, leaving 14 bases between the germline ends. CDR1 and CDR2 from the germline V gene are SGHRS and YFSETQ. CDR3 length: 15 amino acids. The chain's CDR3 is CASRSSSVAYNEQFF. CDR3 coding DNA: TGCGCCAGCAGGTCATCTAGCGTGGCCTACAATGAGCAGTTCTTC.

The V gene is TRBV2, the J gene TRBJ1-4; no clear D. This CDR3 is built from 15 residues. CDR1 and CDR2 (germline): SNHLY, FYNNEI. V was cut by 1 base and J by 11 bases, with 17 bases left in between. CDR3 in amino acids: CASSEVPGELGKLFF. In DNA form, the CDR3 reads TGTGCCAGCAGTGAAGTCCCCGGGGAACTGGGCAAACTGTTTTTT.

The chain is built from TRBV19 and TRBJ1-1; 7 bases are a match to TRBD1. The trim removed 6 bases at V and 4 bases at J, leaving 8 bases unmatched. The CDR3 runs to 14 residues. Germline lookup yields CDR1 LNHDA and CDR2 SQIVND (reference sequence). CDR3 region: CASSLSHRGTEAFF. In DNA, the CDR3 is TGTGCCAGTAGCCTGAGTCACAGGGGCACTGAAGCTTTCTTT.

The chain combines TRBV7-2 with TRBJ2-3, with TRBD1 matching 7 bases. The CDR3 runs 14 residues. CDR1 and CDR2 from the germline V gene are SGHTA and FQGNSA. V dropped 5 bases and J dropped 3; count of bases not matched to a gene: 5. CDR3 DNA: TGTGCCAGCAGCCGGACAGGCTTAACAGATACGCAGTATTTT. It specifies CASSRTGLTDTQYF.

V usage is TRBV15 and J usage is TRBJ1-4; D is unclear. From germline, CDR1 is LNHNV and CDR2 YYDKDF (reference sequence). V lost 0 bases to trimming and J lost 4 bases, with 3 bases between them. This CDR3 has 13 residues. The CDR3 region has the DNA TGTGCCACCAGCAGAGACTTTAATGAAAAACTGTTTTTT. Translation: CATSRDFNEKLFF.

The V and J genes are TRBV27 and TRBJ1-6, with D hard to call. Germline CDR1 and CDR2: MNHEY and SMNVEV (reference sequence). This CDR3 is 14 amino acids long. Deletions cut 5 bases from V and 0 bases from J, with 5 bases between. DNA for the CDR3: TGTGCCAGCAGTCGCAGCTCCTATAATTCACCCCTCCACTTT. It is translated as CASSRSSYNSPLHF.

This clone was detected many times. V usage is TRBV5-6 and J usage is TRBJ1-2; D uncertain. CDR1 is SGHDT, CDR2 YYEEEE, per germline. The CDR3 spans 16 residues. V was trimmed by 0 bases and J by 7 bases, leaving 19 bases between them. The CDR3 DNA is TGTGCCAGCAGCTTGGGAAGTGGCACCTCGGGTAGTGGCTACACCTTC. This codes for CASSLGSGTSGSGYTF.

This chain links TRBV7-6 with TRBJ2-5; D is uncertain. The CDR3 length is 13 residues. CDR1 and CDR2 from the germline V gene are SGHVS and FNYEAQ. Trimming left V 1 base short and J 4 bases short, with 7 bases between. The CDR3 nucleotides read TGTGCCAGCAGCTTAGTTGGCCGAGAGACCCAGTACTTC. Protein product: CASSLVGRETQYF. Full variable domain (outside the CDR3, taken from reference TRBV7-6 and TRBJ2-5): GAGVSQSPRYKVTKRGQDVALRCDPISGHVSLYWYRQALGQGPEFLTYFNYEAQQDKSGLPNDRFSAERPEGSISTLTIQRTEQRDSAMYRCASSLVGRETQYFGPGTRLLVL.

The chain recombines TRBV18 with TRBJ1-1; 8 nucleotides agree with TRBD1. Germline V gene sequence: CDR1 KGHSH, CDR2 LQKENI. J gave up 4 bases and V 5 bases, and 9 bases lay outside the gene matches. The CDR3 runs to 15 residues. The CDR3 DNA is TGTGCCAGCTCAGCCCAGGGGGCCGGGGGCACTGAAGCTTTCTTT. It encodes CASSAQGAGGTEAFF.

This rearrangement joins TRBV7-2 to TRBJ1-2, with D maybe TRBD1 (6 bases). The CDR3 is 14 amino acids. The germline V gene encodes CDR1 SGHTA and CDR2 FQGNSA. V was clipped by 5 bases and J by 8 bases, with 18 bases between them. For the CDR3, the DNA is TGTGCCAGCAGCCAGAACAGGGTTGGCAACGGCTACACCTTC. Amino acids: CASSQNRVGNGYTF.

V usage is TRBV27 and J usage is TRBJ2-1; D perhaps matches TRBD2 (6 bases). V shed 2 bases and J shed 9 bases, with 20 bases lying between them. Germline CDR1 and CDR2: MNHEY and SMNVEV (reference sequence). This CDR3 region has 16 residues. The CDR3: CASSLDFGSGGGEQFF. In DNA, the CDR3 is TGTGCCAGCAGTTTAGATTTCGGGAGCGGCGGCGGTGAGCAGTTCTTC.

V is TRBV5-1 and J is TRBJ1-2, with 7 nucleotides matching TRBD1. The CDR3 length is 15 residues. J lost 4 bases, V lost 0 bases, and 6 bases had no gene match. The germline gives CDR1 SGHRS, CDR2 YFSETQ. DNA of the CDR3: TGCGCCAGCAGCTTGGTGGGGAGGGGGCTCTATGGCTACACCTTC. Its protein is CASSLVGRGLYGYTF. Together with reference TRBV5-1 and TRBJ1-2, the CDR3 gives the full variable domain: KAGVTQTPRYLIKTRGQQVTLSCSPISGHRSVSWYQQTPGQGLQFLFEYFSETQRNKGNFPGRFSGRQFSNSRSEMNVSTLELGDSALYLCASSLVGRGLYGYTFGSGTRLTVV.

The CDR3 region is CASSYSGLAGYNEQFF. In DNA, the CDR3 is TGTGCCAGCAGTTACTCCGGACTAGCGGGTTATAATGAGCAGTTCTTC. The rearrangement joins TRBV6-5 to TRBJ2-1; TRBD2 agrees at 11 bases. V gave up 0 bases and J gave up 7 bases; unmatched junction bases: 5. CDR3 length: 16 residues. Germline CDR1 reads MNHEY; CDR2 reads SVGAGI.

As to this clone: In the same sample, other DNA sequences code for this CDR3. The V gene is TRBV7-3, the J gene TRBJ2-5; D is undetermined. V was pared by 5 bases and J by 4 bases, with 11 bases between. CDR1 SGHTA and CDR2 FQGTGA come from the germline V gene. The CDR3 is 13 residues long. The CDR3 reads CASSLGPRETQYF. CDR3 coding DNA: TGTGCCAGCAGCCTCGGCCCCAGAGAGACCCAGTACTTC.

V gene TRBV15 combines with J gene TRBJ2-3; 12 bases match TRBD2. The CDR3 covers 20 residues. V dropped 2 bases and J dropped 6; count of bases not matched to a gene: 18. Per the germline V gene, CDR1 is LNHNV and CDR2 is YYDKDF (reference sequence). CDR3 DNA: TGTGCCACCAGCAGATACGGTCCCAGGGCTAGCGGGGGGGCCAGCGATACGCAGTATTTT. This encodes CATSRYGPRASGGASDTQYF.

This clone ranks as medium-sized. The chain uses TRBV2 and TRBJ1-2; D is possibly TRBD1 (5 bases). Trimming pared 6 bases from V and 4 bases from J, leaving 18 bases between. This CDR3 contains 15 residues. The V gene's germline CDR1 is SNHLY and CDR2 FYNNEI. In DNA, the CDR3 is TGTGCCAGCAGCGCCGAGGACACCGGTGGCTATGGCTACACCTTC. Its translation is CASSAEDTGGYGYTF.

The chain links TRBV4-2 to TRBJ2-1, with a weak D call TRBD2 (5 bases). This CDR3 has 16 amino acids. Germline V gene sequence: CDR1 LGHNA, CDR2 YNFKEQ. V dropped 0 bases and J dropped 5 bases, with 14 bases sitting between them. CDR3 in amino acids: CASSQDSGIGNNEQFF. CDR3 nucleotide sequence: TGTGCCAGCAGCCAAGATAGTGGGATCGGGAACAATGAGCAGTTCTTC.

V gene TRBV5-6 combines with J gene TRBJ2-3; TRBD2 aligns across 12 bases. The germline CDR1 and CDR2 sequences are SGHDT and YYEEEE. The CDR3 is 16 amino acids. Trimming cost V 1 base and J 8 bases; bases outside gene matches: 8. The CDR3 sequence is CASSLLASGRASTQYF. Written as DNA, the CDR3 is TGTGCCAGCAGCTTGTTAGCTAGCGGGAGGGCCAGTACGCAGTATTTT.

This clone was counted at least ten times. The rearrangement uses TRBV4-1 and TRBJ1-5, with TRBD1 identical over 9 bases. V shed 3 bases and J 1 base; nucleotides not matched to a gene: 4. The CDR3 consists of 16 residues. Germline V CDR1 and CDR2: MGHRA, YSYEKL. CDR3 DNA: TGCGCCAGCAGCCAGCCGACAGGGGGAAGCAATCAGCCCCAGCATTTT. It translates to CASSQPTGGSNQPQHF.

The V gene is TRBV7-9, the J gene TRBJ2-1; 8 bases align to TRBD2. V shed 3 bases, J shed 9 bases, and the junction held 7 bases outside the gene matches. The CDR3 is 14 amino acids. Per germline, CDR1 SEHNR and CDR2 FQNEAQ (reference sequence). The CDR3 DNA reads TGTGCCAGCAGCTTCAGCGGGAGCTGGGTTGAGCAGTTCTTC. As protein: CASSFSGSWVEQFF.

The chain is built from TRBV7-2 and TRBJ1-4; D is uncertain. V was clipped by 5 bases and J by 13 bases, with 17 bases between them. The CDR3 length is 13 residues. In germline, CDR1 is SGHTA, CDR2 FQGNSA. The CDR3 sequence: CASSPTGWEGLFF. The CDR3 nucleotides are TGTGCCAGCAGCCCTACGGGGTGGGAGGGACTGTTTTTT. The complete variable domain, with remaining parts taken from reference TRBV7-2 and TRBJ1-4, reads GAGVSQSPSNKVTEKGKDVELRCDPISGHTALYWYRQSLGQGLEFLIYFQGNSAPDKSGLPSDRFSAERTGGSVSTLTIQRTQQEDSAVYLCASSPTGWEGLFFGSGTQLSVL.

The chain joins TRBV19 to TRBJ2-3, with D possibly being TRBD1 (6 bases). Germline V gene sequence: CDR1 LNHDA, CDR2 SQIVND (reference sequence). This CDR3 comprises 15 residues. Trimming removed 5 bases at V and 4 bases at J, with 16 bases between. The CDR3 bases are TGTGCCAGTAGTCCACAGGGAAGAAATCCAGATACGCAGTATTTT. It encodes CASSPQGRNPDTQYF.